This T cell receptor beta chain derives from a study of blood T cell repertoires in COVID-19. As for the study in general: In Cohort 3, a recovered donor had either two negative PCRs, clearance, or symptom resolution. Acute and convalescent COVID-19 samples came from the United States, Italy and Spain.

In terms of age and location, participants ranged from roughly 18 to 89 years and lived in approximately 24 US areas. The study assigned cohorts using participant-reported clinical history. The ends lost 1 base at V and 6 bases at J; junction bases unmatched: 3. The germline V gene encodes CDR1 SGHTA and CDR2 FQGNSA. The CDR3 length is 14 residues. Measured with immunoSEQ multiplex PCR; TCRdb has only the in-frame clones, and not every one. The data hold fewer than 200,000 clones, with about 88% observed a single time. J is TRBJ1-1 and V is TRBV7-2; 9 bases align to TRBD1. Material: PBMCs or T cells enriched from blood (not recorded which). The clonotype was recovered from a woman between 40 and 55 years old in a cohort exposed to, infected with or recovered from COVID-19 (not recorded which). The CDR3 loop is CASSLGWDRAEAFF. Here the CDR3 DNA reads TGTGCCAGCAGCTTAGGATGGGACAGGGCTGAAGCTTTCTTT.